This T cell receptor (beta chain) emerged from a study of Graves' ophthalmopathy and Graves' hyperthyroidism. This clonotype was observed a handful of times. Patients newly diagnosed with hyperthyroidism, under 2 months' duration, were aged 18 to 65, the study reports. Serum thyroxine and TRAb, along with clinical symptoms, thyroid ultrasound and orbital computed tomography, were what diagnosis relied on. The authors amplified TCR beta CDR3 regions from RNA transcripts. RT-PCR was first run with HTBI primers, then multiplex PCR in a second round. Via MiXCR, TCRdb re-called the multiplex PCR reads, giving one row per CDR3 protein. Of over a million distinct CDR3 sequences listed, roughly two fifths are singletons. Germline V CDR1 and CDR2: SEHNR, FQNEAQ (reference sequence). The V segment lost 5 bases and the J segment 4 bases; nucleotides outside the gene matches: 8. This CDR3 is 15 amino acids long.

The chain links TRBV7-9 to TRBJ2-7; TRBD1 matches 10 bases. This TCR was sampled from an adult man with Graves' hyperthyroidism. Sequenced: peripheral blood or thyroid tissue (not recorded which). The CDR3 reads CASSHGTGAMYEQYF. The CDR3 coding sequence is TGTGCCAGCAGCCATGGGACAGGGGCAATGTACGAGCAGTACTTC.